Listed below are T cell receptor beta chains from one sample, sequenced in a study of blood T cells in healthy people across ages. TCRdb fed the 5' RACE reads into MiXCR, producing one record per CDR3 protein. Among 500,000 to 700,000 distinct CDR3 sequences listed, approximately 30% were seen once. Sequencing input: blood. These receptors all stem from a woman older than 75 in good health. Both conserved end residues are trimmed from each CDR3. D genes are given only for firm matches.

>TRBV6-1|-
ASRESDGNFYGYT
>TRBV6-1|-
ASSSGRVHNEQF
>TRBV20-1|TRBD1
SATQGWNEQF
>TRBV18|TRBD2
ASSPPASGGIGETQY
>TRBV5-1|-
ASSGGGASSYNEQF
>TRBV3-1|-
ASSHGGGSNQPQH
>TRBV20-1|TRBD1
SATTGAPRANYGYT
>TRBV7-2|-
ASSLALAKQSSYEQY
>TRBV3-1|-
ASSQASTGTQY
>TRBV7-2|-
ASSLGTARNEKLF
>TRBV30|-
AWSGVSSAFLYGYT
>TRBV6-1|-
ASSVRTGRGQETQY
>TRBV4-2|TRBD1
ASSQESGTANEKLF
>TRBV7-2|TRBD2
ASSWTGGSHNEQF
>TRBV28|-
ASSFLQGTDTQY
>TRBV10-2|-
ASSERQNNQPQH
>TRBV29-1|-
SVDPHVTDTQY
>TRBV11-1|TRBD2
ASSAGGRVAIQY
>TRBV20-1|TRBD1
SARSGQGLYEQY
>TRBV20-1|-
SASPITARQPQH
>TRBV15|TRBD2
ATSRYLAGGGEQF
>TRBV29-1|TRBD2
SVPGTSGGYYHS
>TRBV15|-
ATSSIGQTEQF
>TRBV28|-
ASSSLEGEGTEAF
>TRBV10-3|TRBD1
ATKRGTGQETQY
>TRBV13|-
ASSSRRRYGTEAF
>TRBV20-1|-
SARGRGFTDTQY
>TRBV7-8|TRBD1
ASSEGQGIGYT
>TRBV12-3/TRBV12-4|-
ASSPSVQIQETQY
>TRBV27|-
ASSAWTAARSAY
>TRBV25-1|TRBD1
ASRPDRGTDTQY
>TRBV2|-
ASNELDSNQPQH
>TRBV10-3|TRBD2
AISLGLAGDAGNIQY
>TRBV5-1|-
ASSLRVPSTDTQY
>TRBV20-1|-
SASQGRSNTEAF
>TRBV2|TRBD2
ASSAHSGGPTYNEQF
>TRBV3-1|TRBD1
ASSQETHRGAF
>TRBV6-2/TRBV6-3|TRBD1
ASQDRVTYNEQF
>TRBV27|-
ASSLTGRQPQH
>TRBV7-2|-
ASSLDFRGSTEAF
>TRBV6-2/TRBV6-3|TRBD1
ASSRGTARGGYT
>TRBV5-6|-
ASSPEPGADTQY
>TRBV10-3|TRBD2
AISALTGGLYNEQF
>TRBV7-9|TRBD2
ASSPGTSRETQY
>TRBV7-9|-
ASRAGYDNEQF
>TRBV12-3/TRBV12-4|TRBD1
ASSLAGTGGNEQF
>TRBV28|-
ASSAVTVYPYEQY
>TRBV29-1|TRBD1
SVQTGVDEQY
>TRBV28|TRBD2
ASSSQRGDYEQY
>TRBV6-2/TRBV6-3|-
ASGYSWNRDEQY
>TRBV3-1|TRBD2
ASRPHLAAGELF
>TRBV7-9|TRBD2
ASSTTLAGGNNEQF
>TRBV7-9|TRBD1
ASSLTGAEAF
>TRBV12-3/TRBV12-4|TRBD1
ASSLADRGRTEAF
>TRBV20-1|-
SASWDGTEAF
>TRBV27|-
ASSFKWTSIFQGPTDTQY
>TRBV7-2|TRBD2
ASSRGRGGRNEQF
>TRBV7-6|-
ASSLSGTNSPLH